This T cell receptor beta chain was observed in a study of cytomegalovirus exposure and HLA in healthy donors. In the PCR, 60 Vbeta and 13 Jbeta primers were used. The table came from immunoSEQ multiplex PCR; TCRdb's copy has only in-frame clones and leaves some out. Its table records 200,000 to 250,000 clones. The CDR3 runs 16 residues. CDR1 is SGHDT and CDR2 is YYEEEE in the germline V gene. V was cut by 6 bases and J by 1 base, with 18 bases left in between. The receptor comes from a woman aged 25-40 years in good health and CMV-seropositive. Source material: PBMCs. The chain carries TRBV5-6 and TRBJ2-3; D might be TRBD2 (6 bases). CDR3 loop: CASTLRPGLGTDTQYF. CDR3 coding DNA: TGTGCCAGCACCTTACGTCCGGGACTCGGCACAGATACGCAGTATTTT.